This record looks at one TCR beta chain sequence and its context. Its antigen remains unidentified. The V gene lost 3 bases and the J gene lost 8 bases, with 13 bases spanning the gap. This CDR3 is 14 amino acids long. Germline CDR1 is MNHEY and CDR2 is SMNVEV (reference sequence). Generated by immunoSEQ multiplex PCR, the TCRdb table keeps only in-frame clones and is missing some. The table includes around 2,000,000 clones, over 85% detected once. This specimen belongs to a study of shared clonotypes between healthy human individuals. General study findings and limits: Some clonotypes were shared by all four sorted-subset donors, while others were not shared. The non-shared ones had lower generation probabilities than the shared ones. Expectations were that clonotype sharing among donors would be affected by sequencing depth. Limited genetic and exposure-history diversity came from having few donors.

Cells designated naive CD8 were CD45RO-negative and were positively selected for CCR7, with terminally differentiated effector memory CD45RA+ cells excluded. Those who donated, Caucasian adults without exception, all lived in Nashville, Tennessee. The source material was naive CD8+ T cells sorted from blood. V is TRBV27 and J is TRBJ1-4; no firm D call. This clonotype was obtained from a man between 18 and 29 years old in good health. CDR3 sequence: CASSFSLPGEKLFF. In DNA, the CDR3 is TGTGCCAGCAGTTTCAGTCTCCCGGGGGAAAAACTGTTTTTT.